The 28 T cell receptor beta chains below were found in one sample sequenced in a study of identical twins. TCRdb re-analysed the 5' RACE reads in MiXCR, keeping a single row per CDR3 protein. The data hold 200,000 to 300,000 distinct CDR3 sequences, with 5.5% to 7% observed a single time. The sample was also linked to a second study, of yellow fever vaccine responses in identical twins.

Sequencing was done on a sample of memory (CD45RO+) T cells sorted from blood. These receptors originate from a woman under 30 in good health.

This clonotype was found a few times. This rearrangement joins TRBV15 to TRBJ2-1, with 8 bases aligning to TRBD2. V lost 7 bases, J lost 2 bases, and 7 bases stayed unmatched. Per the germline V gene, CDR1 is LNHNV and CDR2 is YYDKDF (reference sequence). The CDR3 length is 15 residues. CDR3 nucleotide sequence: TGTGCCACCAACTTAGCGGGGAGAACCTACAATGAGCAGTTCTTC. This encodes CATNLAGRTYNEQFF.

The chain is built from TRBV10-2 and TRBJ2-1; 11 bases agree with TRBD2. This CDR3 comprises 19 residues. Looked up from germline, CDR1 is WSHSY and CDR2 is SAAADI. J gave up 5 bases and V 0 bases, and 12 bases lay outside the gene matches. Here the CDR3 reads CASSESGWGGTSGNNEQFF. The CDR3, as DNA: TGCGCCAGCAGTGAGTCCGGCTGGGGGGGGACTAGCGGAAACAATGAGCAGTTCTTC.

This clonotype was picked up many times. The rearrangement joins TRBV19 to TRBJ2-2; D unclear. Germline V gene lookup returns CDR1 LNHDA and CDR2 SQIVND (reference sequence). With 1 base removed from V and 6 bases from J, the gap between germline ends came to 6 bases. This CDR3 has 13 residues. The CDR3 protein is CASSIGTPGELFF. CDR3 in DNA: TGTGCCAGTAGTATAGGGACCCCCGGGGAGCTGTTTTTT. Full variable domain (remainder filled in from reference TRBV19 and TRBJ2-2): DGGITQSPKYLFRKEGQNVTLSCEQNLNHDAMYWYRQDPGQGLRLIYYSQIVNDFQKGDIAEGYSVSREKKESFPLTVTSAQKNPTAFYLCASSIGTPGELFFGEGSRLTVL.

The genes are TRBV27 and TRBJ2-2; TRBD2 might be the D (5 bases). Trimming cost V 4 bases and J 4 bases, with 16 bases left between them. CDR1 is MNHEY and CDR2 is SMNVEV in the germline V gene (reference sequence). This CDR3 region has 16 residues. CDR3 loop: CASSYLPSQRTGELFF. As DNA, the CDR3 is TGTGCCAGCAGTTATCTGCCTAGCCAGCGCACCGGGGAGCTGTTTTTT.

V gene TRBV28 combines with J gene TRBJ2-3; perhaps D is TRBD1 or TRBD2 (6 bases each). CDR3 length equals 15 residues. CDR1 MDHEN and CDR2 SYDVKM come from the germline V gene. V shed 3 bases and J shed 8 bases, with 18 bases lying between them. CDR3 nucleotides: TGTGCCAGCAGTTTGCTAAGTATGGGGGGCGCTACGCAGTATTTT. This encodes CASSLLSMGGATQYF. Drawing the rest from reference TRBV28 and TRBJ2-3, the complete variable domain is DVKVTQSSRYLVKRTGEKVFLECVQDMDHENMFWYRQDPGLGLRLIYFSYDVKMKEKGDIPEGYSVSREKKERFSLILESASTNQTSMYLCASSLLSMGGATQYFGPGTRLTVL.

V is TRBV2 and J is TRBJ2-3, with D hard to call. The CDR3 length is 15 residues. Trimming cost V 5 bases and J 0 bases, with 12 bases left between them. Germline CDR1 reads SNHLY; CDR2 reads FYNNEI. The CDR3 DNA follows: TGTGCCAGCAGTCGTACGGGCCTTAGCACAGATACGCAGTATTTT. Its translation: CASSRTGLSTDTQYF.

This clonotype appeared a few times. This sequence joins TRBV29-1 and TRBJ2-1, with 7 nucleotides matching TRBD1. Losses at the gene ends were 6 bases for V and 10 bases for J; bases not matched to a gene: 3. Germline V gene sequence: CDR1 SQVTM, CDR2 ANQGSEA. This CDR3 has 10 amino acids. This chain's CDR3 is CSVLRGEQFF. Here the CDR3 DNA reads TGCAGCGTCCTCAGGGGGGAGCAGTTCTTC.

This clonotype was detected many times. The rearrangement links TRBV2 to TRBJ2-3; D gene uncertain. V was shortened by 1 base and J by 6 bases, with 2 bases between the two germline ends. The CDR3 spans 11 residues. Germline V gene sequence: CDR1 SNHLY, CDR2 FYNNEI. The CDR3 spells CASSEVDTQYF. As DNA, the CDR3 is TGTGCCAGCAGTGAAGTCGATACGCAGTATTTT.

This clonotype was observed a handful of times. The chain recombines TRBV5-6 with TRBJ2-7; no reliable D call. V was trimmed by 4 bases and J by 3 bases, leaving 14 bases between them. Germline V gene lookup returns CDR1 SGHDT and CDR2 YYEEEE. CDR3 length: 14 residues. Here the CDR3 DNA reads TGTGCCAGCAGCGAAATAGGACGGAGCTACGAGCAGTACGTC. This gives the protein CASSEIGRSYEQYV.

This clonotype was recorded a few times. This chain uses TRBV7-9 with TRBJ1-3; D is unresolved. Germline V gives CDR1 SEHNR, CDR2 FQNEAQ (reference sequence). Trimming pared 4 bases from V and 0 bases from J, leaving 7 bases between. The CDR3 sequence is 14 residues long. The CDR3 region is CASSSTISGNTIYF. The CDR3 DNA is TGTGCCAGCAGCTCGACAATCTCTGGAAACACCATATATTTT.

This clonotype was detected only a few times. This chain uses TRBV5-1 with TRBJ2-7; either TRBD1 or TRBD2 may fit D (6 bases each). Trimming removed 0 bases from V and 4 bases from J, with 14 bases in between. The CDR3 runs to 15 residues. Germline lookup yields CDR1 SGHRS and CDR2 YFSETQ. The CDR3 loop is CASSLDSGGSYEQYF. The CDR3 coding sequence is TGCGCCAGCAGCTTGGATTCCGGGGGCTCTTACGAGCAGTACTTC.

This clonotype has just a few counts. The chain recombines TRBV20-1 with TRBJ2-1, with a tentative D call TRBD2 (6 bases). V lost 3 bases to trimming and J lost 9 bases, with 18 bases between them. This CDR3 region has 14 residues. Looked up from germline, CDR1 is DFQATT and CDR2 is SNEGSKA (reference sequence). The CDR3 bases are TGCAGTGCTAGGAAAGGAGGGAAGGTCTTTGAGCAGTTCTTC. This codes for CSARKGGKVFEQFF.

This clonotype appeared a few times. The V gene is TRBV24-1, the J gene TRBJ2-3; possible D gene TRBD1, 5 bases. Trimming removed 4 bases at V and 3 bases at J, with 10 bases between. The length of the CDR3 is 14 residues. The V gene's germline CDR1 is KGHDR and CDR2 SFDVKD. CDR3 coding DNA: TGTGCCACCAGTGAATGGGGCCGGACAGATACGCAGTATTTT. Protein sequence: CATSEWGRTDTQYF.

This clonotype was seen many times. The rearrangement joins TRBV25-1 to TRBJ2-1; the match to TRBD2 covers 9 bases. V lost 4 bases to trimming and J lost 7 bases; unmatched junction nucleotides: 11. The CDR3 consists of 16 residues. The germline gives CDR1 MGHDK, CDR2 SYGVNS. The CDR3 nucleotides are TGTGCCAGCAGTGTCCCCACCGGGACTAGCCGTAATGAGCAGTTCTTC. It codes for CASSVPTGTSRNEQFF.

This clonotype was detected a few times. The CDR3 loop reads CASSKGTVKQETQYF. The CDR3 DNA is TGTGCCAGCAGCAAAGGGACAGTGAAGCAAGAGACCCAGTACTTC. The J gene is TRBJ2-5, the V gene TRBV21-1; the table's D call, TRBD1, was not checked against the DNA. TRBV21-1 represents a pseudogene. The CDR3 is made up of 15 amino acids.

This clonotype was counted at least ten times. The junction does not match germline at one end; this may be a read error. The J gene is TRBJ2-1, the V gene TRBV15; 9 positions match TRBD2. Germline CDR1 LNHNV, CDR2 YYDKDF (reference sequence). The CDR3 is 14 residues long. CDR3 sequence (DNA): TGTGCCACCAGCCGACCTAGCGGGGCTCAAACTCAGGTCTTC. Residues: CATSRPSGAQTQVF.

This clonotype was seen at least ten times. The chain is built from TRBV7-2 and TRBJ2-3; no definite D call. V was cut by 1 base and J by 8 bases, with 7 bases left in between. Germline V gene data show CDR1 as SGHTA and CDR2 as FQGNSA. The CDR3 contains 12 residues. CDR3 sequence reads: CASSLVRITQYF. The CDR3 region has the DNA TGTGCCAGCAGCTTAGTTCGAATTACGCAGTATTTT. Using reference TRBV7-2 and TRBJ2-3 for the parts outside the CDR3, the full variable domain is GAGVSQSPSNKVTEKGKDVELRCDPISGHTALYWYRQSLGQGLEFLIYFQGNSAPDKSGLPSDRFSAERTGGSVSTLTIQRTQQEDSAVYLCASSLVRITQYFGPGTRLTVL.

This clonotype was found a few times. For the CDR3, the DNA is TGTGCCAGCAGTTCACGGGGTAGCACCGGGGAGCTGTTTTTT. Translating it yields CASSSRGSTGELFF. This chain uses TRBV6-5 with TRBJ2-2, with a possible D match to TRBD2 (5 bases). This CDR3 has 14 amino acids. Germline V gene data show CDR1 as MNHEY and CDR2 as SVGAGI. V was cut by 4 bases and J by 4 bases, with 10 bases left in between.

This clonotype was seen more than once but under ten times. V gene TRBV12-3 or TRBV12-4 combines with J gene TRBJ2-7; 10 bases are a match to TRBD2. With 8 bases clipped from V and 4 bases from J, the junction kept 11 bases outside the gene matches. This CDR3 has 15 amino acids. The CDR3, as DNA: TGTGCCAGCGCTAGGGCTAGCGGGAGTGGGTACGAGCAGTACTTC. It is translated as CASARASGSGYEQYF.

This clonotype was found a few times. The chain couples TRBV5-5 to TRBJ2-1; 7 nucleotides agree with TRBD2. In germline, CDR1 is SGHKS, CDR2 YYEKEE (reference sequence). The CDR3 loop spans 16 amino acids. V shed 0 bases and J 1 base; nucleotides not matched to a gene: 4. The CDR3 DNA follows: TGTGCCAGCAGCTTGGCTAGCGGAATTTCCTACAATGAGCAGTTCTTC. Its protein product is CASSLASGISYNEQFF.

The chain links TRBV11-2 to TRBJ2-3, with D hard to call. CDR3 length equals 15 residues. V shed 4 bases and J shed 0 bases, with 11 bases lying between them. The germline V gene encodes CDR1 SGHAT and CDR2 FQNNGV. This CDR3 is CASSSTQISTDTQYF. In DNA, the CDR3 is TGTGCCAGCAGCTCGACACAGATTAGCACAGATACGCAGTATTTT.

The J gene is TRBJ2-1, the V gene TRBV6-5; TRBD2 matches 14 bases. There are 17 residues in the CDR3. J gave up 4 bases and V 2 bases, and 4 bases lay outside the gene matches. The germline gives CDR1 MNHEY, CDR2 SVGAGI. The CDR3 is CASSYEGTSGSYNEQFF. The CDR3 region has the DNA TGTGCCAGCAGTTACGAAGGGACTAGCGGGAGTTACAATGAGCAGTTCTTC.

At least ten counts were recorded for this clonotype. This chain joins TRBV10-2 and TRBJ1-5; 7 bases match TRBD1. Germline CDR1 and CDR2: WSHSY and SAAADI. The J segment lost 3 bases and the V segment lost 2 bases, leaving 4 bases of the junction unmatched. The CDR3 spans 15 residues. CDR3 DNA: TGCGCCAGCAGTGAGGGCAGGGGGATCAATCAGCCCCAGCATTTT. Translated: CASSEGRGINQPQHF.

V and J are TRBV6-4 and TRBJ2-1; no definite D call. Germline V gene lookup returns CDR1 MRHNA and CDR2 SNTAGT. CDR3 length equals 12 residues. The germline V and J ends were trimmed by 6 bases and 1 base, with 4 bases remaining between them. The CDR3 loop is CASRRSYNEQFF. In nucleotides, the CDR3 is TGTGCCAGCAGACGGTCCTACAATGAGCAGTTCTTC.

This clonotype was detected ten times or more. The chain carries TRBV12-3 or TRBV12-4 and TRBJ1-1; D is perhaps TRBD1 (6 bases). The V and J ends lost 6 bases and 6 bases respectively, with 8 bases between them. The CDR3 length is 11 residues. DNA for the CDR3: TGTGCCAGCAGGGAGGGGGCTGAAGCTTTCTTT. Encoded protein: CASREGAEAFF.

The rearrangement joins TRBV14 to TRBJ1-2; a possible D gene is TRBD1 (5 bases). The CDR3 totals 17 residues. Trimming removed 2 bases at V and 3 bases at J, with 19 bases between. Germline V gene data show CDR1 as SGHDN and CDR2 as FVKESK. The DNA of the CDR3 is TGTGCCAGCAGCCAACTCCGCCGGGGGTCTCGGGACTATGGCTACACCTTC. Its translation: CASSQLRRGSRDYGYTF.

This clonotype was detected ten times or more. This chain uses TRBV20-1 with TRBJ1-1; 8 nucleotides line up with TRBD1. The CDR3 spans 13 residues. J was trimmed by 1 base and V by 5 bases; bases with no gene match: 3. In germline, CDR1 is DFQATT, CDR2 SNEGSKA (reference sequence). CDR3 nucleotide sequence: TGCAGTGCTTATGACAGGGGGAACACTGAAGCTTTCTTT. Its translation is CSAYDRGNTEAFF.

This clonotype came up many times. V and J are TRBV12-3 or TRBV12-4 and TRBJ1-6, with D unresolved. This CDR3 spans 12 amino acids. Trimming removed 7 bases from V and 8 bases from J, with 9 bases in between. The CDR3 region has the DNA TGTGCCAGCACGGACGTTTATTCACCCCTCCACTTT. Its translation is CASTDVYSPLHF.